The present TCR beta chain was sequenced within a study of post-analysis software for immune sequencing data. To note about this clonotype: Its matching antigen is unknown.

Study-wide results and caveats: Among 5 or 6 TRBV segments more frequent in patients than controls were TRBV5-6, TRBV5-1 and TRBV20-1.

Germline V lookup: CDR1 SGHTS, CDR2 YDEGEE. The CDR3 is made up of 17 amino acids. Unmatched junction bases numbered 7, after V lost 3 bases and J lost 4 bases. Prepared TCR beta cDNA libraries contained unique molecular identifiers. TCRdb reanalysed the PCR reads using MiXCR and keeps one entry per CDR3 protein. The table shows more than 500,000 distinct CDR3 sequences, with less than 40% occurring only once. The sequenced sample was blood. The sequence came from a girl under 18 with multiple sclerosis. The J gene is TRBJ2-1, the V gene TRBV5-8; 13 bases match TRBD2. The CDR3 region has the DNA TGTGCCAGCAGCTCAAGGACTAGCGGGGGTTCTTACAATGAGCAGTTCTTC. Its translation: CASSSRTSGGSYNEQFF.